Sequencing of this TCR beta chain was carried out in a study of CD8 T cells in Susac syndrome. From blood CD8+ and CD4+ T cells, the TCR beta chain was sequenced. The multiple sclerosis control group consisted of treatment-naive patients whose relapsing-remitting disease, which was either stable or active, fulfilled revised McDonald criteria. Bulk CD8+ and CD4+ cells came from magnetic negative isolation; CD8+ TEMRA by FACS. From germline, CDR1 is SNHLY and CDR2 FYNNEI. The trim removed 6 bases at V and 9 bases at J, leaving 7 bases unmatched. The CDR3 totals 15 residues. Random hexamers were used to reverse transcribe the RNA input (0.5 to 1 ug). TCRdb reanalysed the immunoSEQ multiplex PCR reads using MiXCR and keeps one entry per CDR3 protein. The sample records approximately 160,000 distinct CDR3 sequences, approximately 93% being singletons. Study results and caveats: The study's TCR sequencing and HLA analysis drew on a certain number of individuals. That number was acknowledged as relatively small.

On this clonotype itself: What it recognizes is unknown.

Sequences were obtained from CD4+ T cells from PBMCs. This sequence originates from a human donor with multiple sclerosis. The rearrangement links TRBV2 to TRBJ2-1, with 14 bases matching TRBD2. CDR3 loop: CASRGTSGRGGEQFF. The DNA of the CDR3 is TGTGCCAGCAGGGGGACTAGCGGGAGAGGGGGTGAGCAGTTCTTC.